A selection of T cell receptor beta chains follows, all from one sample in a study of T-cell reconstitution after alpha-beta-depleted transplantation in children. TCRdb redid the calling of the PCR reads with MiXCR, one entry per CDR3 protein. The data hold 100,000 to 120,000 distinct CDR3 sequences, with approximately 6% observed a single time. Sample: PBMCs, mostly from graft donor cells, taken 360 days after TCRalphabeta/CD19-depleted stem cell transplant. These receptors all come from a male patient aged 2 to 9 who had a stem cell transplant for acute lymphoblastic leukemia, so the T cells may come from the graft donor. CDR3s include the opening cysteine and the closing phenylalanine or tryptophan. The order of the fields is D gene, clone size, V gene, J gene, CDR3 protein, CDR3 DNA. The D gene is left open where the match is weak. Expanded clones are given a class, and other clones once, few, many or no size at all.

TRBD2	NA	TRBV4-3	TRBJ2-7	CASSLIAGGAYEQYF	TGCGCCAGCAGCCTCATAGCGGGAGGCGCCTACGAGCAGTACTTC
NA	NA	TRBV20-1	TRBJ2-6	CSVDTGFRGSGANVLTF	TGCAGTGTTGATACAGGGTTCCGAGGCTCTGGGGCCAACGTCCTGACTTTC
NA	many	TRBV6-1	TRBJ1-1	CASSIQGGPTEAFF	TGTGCCAGCAGCATACAGGGAGGGCCCACTGAAGCTTTCTTT
NA	many	TRBV3-1	TRBJ2-3	CASSQDVVDTQYF	TGTGCCAGCAGCCAAGATGTTGTGGATACGCAGTATTTT
NA	few	TRBV11-2	TRBJ1-6	CASSSFHKRQSYNSPLHF	TGTGCCAGCAGCTCCTTTCACAAGCGACAGTCCTATAATTCACCCCTCCACTTT
NA	many	TRBV27	TRBJ1-2	CASSLSRGRGYTF	TGTGCCAGCAGTTTATCAAGGGGAAGGGGCTACACCTTC
NA	NA	TRBV12-5	TRBJ1-1	CASGLSIGTYTEAFF	TGTGCTAGTGGTTTGTCCATCGGGACCTACACTGAAGCTTTCTTT
NA	NA	TRBV5-1	TRBJ2-7	CASTPGPSATEQYF	TGCGCCAGCACCCCGGGGCCTAGCGCGACCGAGCAGTACTTC
NA	NA	TRBV4-1	TRBJ2-3	CASSQDSPLRADTQYF	TGCGCCAGCAGCCAAGATAGCCCCTTACGGGCAGATACGCAGTATTTT
NA	many	TRBV28	TRBJ1-5	CASSRDLSNQPQHF	TGTGCCAGCAGCCGGGACCTTAGCAATCAGCCCCAGCATTTT
NA	NA	TRBV9	TRBJ2-1	CASSVRGDEQFF	TGTGCCAGCAGCGTTCGAGGCGATGAGCAGTTCTTC
NA	few	TRBV24-1	TRBJ2-3	CATSDFPSPDTSGTDTQYF	TGTGCCACCAGTGATTTCCCCTCGCCCGACACTAGTGGCACAGATACGCAGTATTTT
TRBD2	many	TRBV29-1	TRBJ2-1	CSASGLAGEQFF	TGCAGCGCATCGGGACTAGCGGGGGAGCAGTTCTTC
NA	NA	TRBV13	TRBJ2-7	CASSRRGLPGRSSYEQYF	TGTGCCAGCAGCCGTCGCGGCCTGCCGGGAAGGAGCTCCTACGAGCAGTACTTC
NA	NA	TRBV28	TRBJ2-7	CASSFFEPYEQYF	TGTGCCAGCAGTTTTTTCGAGCCCTACGAGCAGTACTTC
NA	few	TRBV4-1	TRBJ2-3	CASSRLAGTDTQYF	TGCGCCAGCAGCCGGCTTGCCGGCACAGATACGCAGTATTTT
NA	many	TRBV5-1	TRBJ1-2	CASSLGGFDYGYTF	TGCGCCAGCAGCTTGGGGGGTTTCGACTATGGCTACACCTTC